One sample yielded the 32 T cell receptor beta chains listed below, sequenced in a study of CD8 T cells in Susac syndrome. The RNA, about 0.5 to 1 ug, was put through reverse transcription using random hexamers. TCRdb re-analysed the immunoSEQ multiplex PCR reads in MiXCR, keeping a single row per CDR3 protein. The table shows 180,000 or so distinct CDR3 sequences, with approximately 94% occurring only once. Sequenced material: CD4+ T cells from PBMCs. These receptors all stem from a human donor with multiple sclerosis.

The V and J genes are TRBV5-1 and TRBJ1-1; 7 bases agree with TRBD1. CDR3 length: 15 residues. V lost 3 bases and J lost 1; bases outside the gene matches: 6. Germline V gene data show CDR1 as SGHRS and CDR2 as YFSETQ. Here the CDR3 DNA reads TGCGCCAGCAGCTGGGGGGACAGAGCGAACACTGAAGCTTTCTTT. Its translation is CASSWGDRANTEAFF.

The V gene is TRBV30, the J gene TRBJ2-5, with D uncertain. The CDR3 has 13 amino acids. Between the trimmed V and J ends, which lost 0 bases and 1 base, there was a span of 6 bases. From germline, CDR1 is GTSNPN and CDR2 SVGIG (reference sequence). CDR3 sequence (DNA): TGTGCCTGGAGTGTAAGACTCCAAGAGACCCAGTACTTC. Translation gives CAWSVRLQETQYF.

This sequence joins TRBV5-4 and TRBJ1-5; 7 positions agree with TRBD1. The CDR3 covers 13 residues. From germline, CDR1 is SGHNT and CDR2 YYREEE (reference sequence). V shed 5 bases and J 5 bases; nucleotides not matched to a gene: 4. The CDR3 protein is CASSFDRDQPQHF. The CDR3 DNA sequence: TGTGCCAGCAGTTTCGACAGGGATCAGCCCCAGCATTTT. The whole variable domain, remainder taken from reference TRBV5-4 and TRBJ1-5, is ETGVTQSPTHLIKTRGQQVTLRCSSQSGHNTVSWYQQALGQGPQFIFQYYREEENGRGNFPPRFSGLQFPNYSSELNVNALELDDSALYLCASSFDRDQPQHFGDGTRLSIL.

The rearrangement joins TRBV20-1 to TRBJ2-3, with 7 bases lining up with TRBD2. The CDR3 sequence is 15 residues long. Germline V gives CDR1 DFQATT, CDR2 SNEGSKA (reference sequence). Losses at the gene ends were 3 bases for V and 5 bases for J; bases not matched to a gene: 11. The CDR3, as DNA: TGCAGTGCTAGTTCCCCCGGGGGGAGGGGAGATACGCAGTATTTT. The encoded protein is CSASSPGGRGDTQYF.

J is TRBJ1-6 and V is TRBV14; D possibly corresponds to TRBD1 (6 bases). CDR3 length equals 15 residues. The germline V gene has CDR1 SGHDN and CDR2 FVKESK. V shed 1 base and J shed 7 bases, with 11 bases lying between them. The CDR3 bases are TGTGCCAGCAGCCAAGTACGGCAGGGGAATTCACCCCTCCACTTT. Translating it yields CASSQVRQGNSPLHF.

The chain uses TRBV7-9 and TRBJ1-6, with D maybe TRBD1 (5 bases). V lost 1 base to trimming and J lost 6 bases, with 7 bases between them. This CDR3 has 14 residues. Germline V gene lookup returns CDR1 SEHNR and CDR2 FQNEAQ (reference sequence). The CDR3 loop reads CASSLVDSNSPLHF. The CDR3 DNA reads TGTGCCAGCAGCTTAGTCGACAGTAATTCACCCCTCCACTTT.

The chain links TRBV29-1 to TRBJ2-3; tentative D call: TRBD2 (6 bases). V lost 3 bases and J 0 bases, leaving 7 bases between the germline ends. The CDR3 loop spans 13 amino acids. Germline V CDR1 and CDR2: SQVTM, ANQGSEA. The CDR3 DNA sequence: TGCAGCGTTGAGGGGACTAGCACAGATACGCAGTATTTT. Protein sequence: CSVEGTSTDTQYF.

V is TRBV12-5 and J is TRBJ2-2; D unresolved. CDR1 is LGHNT and CDR2 is FRNRAP in the germline V gene. Trimming took 5 bases from V and 5 from J, leaving 15 bases between them. The CDR3 sequence is 15 residues long. CDR3 sequence: CASGPPELGTGELFF. CDR3 DNA: TGTGCTAGTGGTCCACCTGAGCTAGGTACCGGGGAGCTGTTTTTT.

This chain uses TRBV30 with TRBJ2-5; D assignment may be TRBD1 or TRBD2 (5 bases each). Germline lookup yields CDR1 GTSNPN and CDR2 SVGIG (reference sequence). The CDR3 extends over 15 amino acids. V gave up 3 bases and J gave up 0 bases, with 14 bases separating them. The CDR3 sequence: CAWRSPGTHQETQYF. In nucleotides, the CDR3 is TGTGCCTGGAGGTCCCCCGGGACCCACCAAGAGACCCAGTACTTC.

This chain joins TRBV30 and TRBJ1-1, with unresolved D. V dropped 6 bases and J dropped 1 base, with 15 bases sitting between them. The germline V gene encodes CDR1 GTSNPN and CDR2 SVGIG (reference sequence). CDR3 length equals 14 residues. The CDR3 coding sequence is TGTGCCTGTAAAAGGTTTGTTCAGAACACTGAAGCTTTCTTT. Its protein is CACKRFVQNTEAFF.

This clonotype came up once. This chain links TRBV19 with TRBJ1-5, with 8 nucleotides matching TRBD1. Germline assignment: CDR1 LNHDA and CDR2 SQIVND (reference sequence). V lost 9 bases, J lost 3 bases, and 7 bases stayed unmatched. There are 14 residues in the CDR3. CDR3 sequence (DNA): TGTGCCAGCCAACAGGGGGGGTACAATCAGCCCCAGCATTTT. This encodes CASQQGGYNQPQHF.

The rearrangement uses TRBV29-1 and TRBJ1-1; tentative D call: TRBD1 (6 bases). This CDR3 is 13 amino acids long. Germline V gives CDR1 SQVTM, CDR2 ANQGSEA. Trimming removed 7 bases from V and 4 bases from J, with 16 bases in between. The CDR3 nucleotides are TGCAGCGGGGGCCAGGGGCGAGGCACTGAAGCTTTCTTT. This gives the protein CSGGQGRGTEAFF.

This clonotype was picked up one time. The J gene is TRBJ1-4, the V gene TRBV29-1; D might be TRBD1 (6 bases). Germline assignment: CDR1 SQVTM and CDR2 ANQGSEA. Trimming stripped 4 bases from V and 0 bases from J, with 15 bases between. This CDR3 is built from 16 residues. CDR3 nucleotides: TGCAGCGTTGGGGGACACCTAACTGCAACTAATGAAAAACTGTTTTTT. It is translated as CSVGGHLTATNEKLFF.

The V and J genes are TRBV5-1 and TRBJ1-2; the match to TRBD1 covers 10 bases. The CDR3 covers 16 residues. V trimming: 2 bases; J trimming: 2 bases; junction bases outside the gene matches: 6. Germline lookup yields CDR1 SGHRS and CDR2 YFSETQ. DNA of the CDR3: TGCGCCAGCAGCTTTGGACAGGGGGTATTAAACTATGGCTACACCTTC. Translating gives CASSFGQGVLNYGYTF.

The chain employs TRBV7-9 and TRBJ1-2; D gene ambiguous. The germline V gene encodes CDR1 SEHNR and CDR2 FQNEAQ (reference sequence). V lost 0 bases and J lost 7, with 15 bases in between. The CDR3 runs to 15 residues. For the CDR3, the DNA is TGTGCCAGCAGCTTAGCTACCAATCCAATGGGTGGCTACACCTTC. It translates to CASSLATNPMGGYTF.

CDR3 loop: CAWSPFQNGYTF. The CDR3 nucleotides are TGTGCCTGGAGTCCCTTTCAAAATGGCTACACCTTC. The rearrangement links TRBV30 to TRBJ1-2; D is ambiguous. Trimming shortened V by 2 bases and J by 6 bases, and 10 bases separated the two germline ends. CDR3 length: 12 residues. The germline gives CDR1 GTSNPN, CDR2 SVGIG (reference sequence).

The chain recombines TRBV4-1 with TRBJ2-4; TRBD2 aligns across 8 bases. The CDR3 has 14 amino acids. The V and J ends lost 5 bases and 8 bases, in that order; junction bases with no gene match: 8. Looked up from germline, CDR1 is MGHRA and CDR2 is YSYEKL. CDR3 nucleotide sequence: TGCGCCAGCAGCTTCGGGGGGGGCCGGGACATTCAGTACTTC. It encodes CASSFGGGRDIQYF.

Notes on this clonotype: Mismatch with germline at one junction end may stem from a read error. This chain links TRBV6-5 with TRBJ2-3, with a possible D match to TRBD1 (5 bases). The CDR3 length is 13 residues. The germline V gene has CDR1 MNHEY and CDR2 SVGAGI. CDR3 nucleotides: TGTGCCAGCACCGACAGTCGCACATATACGCAGTATTTT. It specifies CASTDSRTYTQYF.

The rearrangement links TRBV7-9 to TRBJ2-7, with no clear D. The CDR3 runs 14 residues. Trimming pared 7 bases from V and 0 bases from J, leaving 13 bases between. Germline V gives CDR1 SEHNR, CDR2 FQNEAQ (reference sequence). This chain's CDR3 is CASTLGRNSYEQYF. Written as DNA, the CDR3 is TGTGCCAGCACCCTCGGACGGAACTCCTACGAGCAGTACTTC.

The chain links TRBV29-1 to TRBJ2-6, with D possibly matching TRBD1 (5 bases). This CDR3 has 13 amino acids. Deletions cut 7 bases from V and 4 bases from J, with 11 bases between. Per germline, CDR1 SQVTM and CDR2 ANQGSEA. CDR3: CSARGRGANVLTF. DNA of the CDR3: TGCAGCGCTAGGGGCAGGGGGGCCAACGTCCTGACTTTC.

The J gene is TRBJ1-2, the V gene TRBV20-1; 10 bases agree with TRBD1. Losses at the gene ends were 0 bases for V and 8 bases for J; bases not matched to a gene: 6. The CDR3 is 14 residues long. The germline V gene encodes CDR1 DFQATT and CDR2 SNEGSKA (reference sequence). CDR3 amino acids: CSARDGTGVRGYTF. The CDR3 bases are TGCAGTGCTAGAGATGGGACAGGGGTACGCGGCTACACCTTC.

V and J are TRBV11-2 and TRBJ1-1; D unclear. The CDR3 runs to 14 residues. Trimming shortened V by 4 bases and J by 5 bases, and 14 bases separated the two germline ends. CDR1 SGHAT and CDR2 FQNNGV come from the germline V gene. This CDR3 reads CASSSPAEDTEAFF. As DNA, the CDR3 is TGTGCCAGCAGCTCTCCGGCGGAAGATACTGAAGCTTTCTTT.

J is TRBJ1-5 and V is TRBV2; 9 positions match TRBD1. Germline loops: CDR1 SNHLY, CDR2 FYNNEI. The CDR3 is made up of 13 amino acids. V shed 8 bases and J 4 bases; nucleotides not matched to a gene: 3. CDR3 amino acids: CASVGTGNQPQHF. In nucleotides, the CDR3 is TGTGCCAGCGTTGGGACAGGGAATCAGCCCCAGCATTTT.

CDR3 in amino acids: CASSLERGPTSSYGYTF. The CDR3 DNA reads TGTGCCAGCAGCTTGGAGAGGGGTCCTACCAGCTCCTATGGCTACACCTTC. The V and J genes are TRBV5-6 and TRBJ1-2, with a tentative D call TRBD1 (5 bases). The length of the CDR3 is 17 residues. Trimming stripped 0 bases from V and 4 bases from J, with 19 bases between. Germline V CDR1 and CDR2: SGHDT, YYEEEE. The full variable domain, in which reference TRBV5-6 and TRBJ1-2 provide the parts outside the CDR3, is DAGVTQSPTHLIKTRGQQVTLRCSPKSGHDTVSWYQQALGQGPQFIFQYYEEEERQRGNFPDRFSGHQFPNYSSELNVNALLLGDSALYLCASSLERGPTSSYGYTFGSGTRLTVV.

The rearrangement joins TRBV3-1 to TRBJ1-3; possible D gene TRBD1, 6 bases. The ends were cut back, 4 bases at V and 5 bases at J, with 9 bases in the middle. This CDR3 has 13 residues. Germline V lookup: CDR1 LGHDT, CDR2 YNNKEL (reference sequence). CDR3 bases: TGTGCCAGCAGCCCGGACAGTCGAAACACCATATATTTT. Its protein product is CASSPDSRNTIYF.

Only a few counts were recorded for this clonotype. The V gene is TRBV30, the J gene TRBJ2-5, with no clear D. This CDR3 has 11 residues. The V end lost 0 bases, the J end lost 5 bases, and 4 bases lay between the germline ends. CDR1 is GTSNPN and CDR2 is SVGIG in the germline V gene (reference sequence). The CDR3 reads CAWSVRETQYF. The CDR3 DNA follows: TGTGCCTGGAGTGTGAGGGAGACCCAGTACTTC.

This clonotype was counted once. The junction differs from germline at one of its ends, possibly a read error. The chain uses TRBV24-1 and TRBJ2-1; 12 positions agree with TRBD2. The CDR3 contains 18 residues. Germline values: CDR1 KGHDR, CDR2 SFDVKD. CDR3 sequence reads: CTTSDHPGLAGYYNEQFF. In DNA form, the CDR3 reads TGTACCACCAGTGATCATCCCGGACTAGCGGGGTACTACAATGAGCAGTTCTTC.

CDR3 protein: CASSPERDRWFYGYTF. CDR3 DNA: TGTGCCAGCAGCCCCGAGAGGGATAGGTGGTTCTATGGCTACACCTTC. The chain uses TRBV13 and TRBJ1-2; D gene uncertain. Germline V lookup: CDR1 PRHDT, CDR2 FYEKMQ (reference sequence). This CDR3 region has 16 residues. Trimming pared 5 bases from V and 4 bases from J, leaving 20 bases between.

In its sample, this clonotype was seen once. The genes are TRBV15 and TRBJ1-2; no firm D call. CDR1 LNHNV and CDR2 YYDKDF come from the germline V gene (reference sequence). There are 13 residues in the CDR3. Trimming removed 0 bases from V and 6 bases from J, with 8 bases in between. CDR3 amino acids: CATSRDRPDGYTF. CDR3 DNA sequence: TGTGCCACCAGCAGAGATCGGCCAGATGGCTACACCTTC.

This clonotype was observed once. The rearrangement links TRBV2 to TRBJ2-1; D might be TRBD2 (6 bases). CDR3 length equals 14 residues. V was pared by 8 bases and J by 4 bases, with 15 bases between. Germline V gene sequence: CDR1 SNHLY, CDR2 FYNNEI. The CDR3 sequence is CASGLAGSYNEQFF. CDR3 nucleotide sequence: TGTGCCAGCGGTCTGGCGGGGTCGTACAATGAGCAGTTCTTC.

The CDR3 here is CASSQSTVRASGGSRSYEQYF. The CDR3 DNA is TGCGCCAGCAGTCAATCGACGGTTCGGGCTAGCGGGGGGTCCAGATCCTACGAGCAGTACTTC. V gene TRBV23-1 combines with J gene TRBJ2-7; 11 bases fit TRBD2. TRBV23-1 is an open reading frame whose function is uncertain. The CDR3 extends over 21 amino acids. The V and J ends lost 0 bases and 1 base, in that order; junction bases with no gene match: 17.

The chain combines TRBV5-1 with TRBJ1-1; no clear D. CDR1 and CDR2 (germline): SGHRS, YFSETQ. The ends were cut back, 0 bases at V and 2 bases at J, with 2 bases in the middle. The CDR3 extends over 12 amino acids. CDR3 loop: CASSLANTEAFF. CDR3 bases: TGCGCCAGCAGCTTGGCTAACACTGAAGCTTTCTTT.